This TCR beta chain was obtained from a study of control samples from healthy donors and cancer patients. Germline CDR1 SNHLY, CDR2 FYNNEI. This CDR3 has 15 amino acids. V was pared by 10 bases and J by 8 bases, with 15 bases of the junction left unmatched. Produced via immunoSEQ multiplex PCR; TCRdb's table is partial and in-frame only. The sample has about 89,000 clones, around nine tenths seen once. This clone is a singleton in its sample. The receptor's source is a man younger than 45 in good health. The chain uses TRBV2 and TRBJ2-1; 9 bases are a match to TRBD2. Input material: blood. DNA of the CDR3: TGTGCCACTAATCGGGCGGGGGGGCCGAGTGATGAGCAGTTCTTC. Translated, it gives CATNRAGGPSDEQFF.